This is a list of T cell receptor beta chains from one sample in a study of CD8 T cells in Susac syndrome. TCRdb redid the calling of the immunoSEQ multiplex PCR reads with MiXCR, one entry per CDR3 protein. The data show some 190,000 distinct CDR3 sequences, about 93% seen once. Sequencing was performed on CD4+ T cells from PBMCs. The receptors originated from a human donor in good health. Both conserved end residues are part of each CDR3. A D gene is named only where the DNA matches it firmly. Some rows mark clone size as missing; the rest say once, few, many or name a class of expanded clone.

>NA|TRBV2|TRBD1|TRBJ1-5
TGTGCCAGCAGACCGCCGGGACAGGGGCACAATCAGCCCCAGCATTTT
CASRPPGQGHNQPQHF
>NA|TRBV5-1|NA|TRBJ1-1
TGCGCCAGCAGCCAGGACAGAACGAACACTGAAGCTTTCTTT
CASSQDRTNTEAFF
>once|TRBV4-2|NA|TRBJ2-7
TGTGCCAGCAGCCGGGGAGAAGGCTACGAGCAGTACTTC
CASSRGEGYEQYF
>NA|TRBV12-3/TRBV12-4|NA|TRBJ1-5
TGTGCCAGCAGTTACTTCCCTCCTGGGGTTATGAACGGCAATCAGCCCCAGCATTTT
CASSYFPPGVMNGNQPQHF
>once|TRBV12-3/TRBV12-4|NA|TRBJ1-2
TGTGCCAGCAGTTTTAGGGGGGGCGATGGCTACACCTTC
CASSFRGGDGYTF
>NA|TRBV5-1|TRBD2|TRBJ2-3
TGCGCCAGCAGCCGTTCGGGGGGAACAGCAGATACGCAGTATTTT
CASSRSGGTADTQYF
>NA|TRBV6-5|NA|TRBJ2-1
TGTGCCAGCAAAATGCGGGGTATCGGTGAGCAGTTCTTC
CASKMRGIGEQFF
>NA|TRBV19|NA|TRBJ1-2
TGTGCCAGTAGTATAGGGAATAACTATGGCTACACCTTC
CASSIGNNYGYTF
>NA|TRBV12-3/TRBV12-4|TRBD2|TRBJ2-3
TGTGCCAGCAGTCCTAGCAGCGGGGGGCGGGATACGCAGTATTTT
CASSPSSGGRDTQYF
>NA|TRBV2|NA|TRBJ2-1
TGTGCCAGCACGAGTGGCAACCCCAATGAGCAGTTCTTC
CASTSGNPNEQFF
>once|TRBV2|TRBD2|TRBJ2-4
TGTGCCAGCAGCTCCGGGACTAGCGGGGGGGCGTCCAAAAACATTCAGTACTTC
CASSSGTSGGASKNIQYF
>NA|TRBV28|NA|TRBJ2-6
TGTGCCAGCAACCTTTCTGGGGCCAACGTCCTGACTTTC
CASNLSGANVLTF
>NA|TRBV28|NA|TRBJ1-3
TGTGCCAGCAGCCGAGGACTCCTCTCTGGAAACACCATATATTTT
CASSRGLLSGNTIYF
>NA|TRBV5-1|NA|TRBJ1-5
TGCGCCAGCAGCTTCGCGCAGGGTGGGCAGCCCCAGCATTTT
CASSFAQGGQPQHF
>NA|TRBV7-9|NA|TRBJ1-1
TGTGCCAGCAGCTTAGCGGTGGGGACGTCGAACACTGAAGCTTTCTTT
CASSLAVGTSNTEAFF
>few|TRBV28|NA|TRBJ2-7
TGTGCCACCTTTGACAGGAGCCTCTCCTACGAGCAGTACTTC
CATFDRSLSYEQYF